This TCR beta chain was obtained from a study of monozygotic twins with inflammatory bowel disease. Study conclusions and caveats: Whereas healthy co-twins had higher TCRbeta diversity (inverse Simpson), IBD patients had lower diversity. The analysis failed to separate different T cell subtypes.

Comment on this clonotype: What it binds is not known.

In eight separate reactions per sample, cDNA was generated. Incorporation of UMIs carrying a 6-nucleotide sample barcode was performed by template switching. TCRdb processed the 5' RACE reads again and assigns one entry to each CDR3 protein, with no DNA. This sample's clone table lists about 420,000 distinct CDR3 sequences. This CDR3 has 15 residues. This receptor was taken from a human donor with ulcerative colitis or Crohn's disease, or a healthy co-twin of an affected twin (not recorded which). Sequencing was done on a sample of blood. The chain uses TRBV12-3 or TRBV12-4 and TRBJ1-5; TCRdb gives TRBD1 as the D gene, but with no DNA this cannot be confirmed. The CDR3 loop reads CASSMTGVGDQPQHF.